These 14 T cell receptor beta chains were sequenced from one sample in a study of blood T cell repertoires in COVID-19. Only in-frame clones appear in the TCRdb table, and some are missing; sequencing was by immunoSEQ multiplex PCR. The sample lists about 200,000 clones, approximately 87% occurring once. The sequenced sample consisted of peripheral blood. These receptors all stem from a man aged 55 to 69 who had recovered from COVID-19.

The CDR3 DNA sequence: TGCACCAGCTGCCCCTACGGGGTGAACACTGAAGCTTTCTTT. This translates into CTSCPYGVNTEAFF. The gene calls are TRBV1 and TRBJ1-1. TRBV1 is tagged as a pseudogene. This CDR3 region has 14 residues.

The J gene is TRBJ2-3, the V gene TRBV29-1; 7 bases are a match to TRBD2. V was pared by 8 bases and J by 0 bases, with 8 bases of the junction left unmatched. The length of the CDR3 is 14 residues. Germline V gene lookup returns CDR1 SQVTM and CDR2 ANQGSEA. CDR3 in amino acids: CSTSSGPSTDTQYF. The DNA of the CDR3 is TGCAGCACTAGTAGCGGGCCTAGCACAGATACGCAGTATTTT.

The V call is TRBV19, the J call TRBJ2-7, with 8 bases matching TRBD1. V lost 6 bases and J lost 7; bases outside the gene matches: 11. The CDR3 has 14 residues. CDR1 LNHDA and CDR2 SQIVND come from the germline V gene (reference sequence). CDR3 nucleotides: TGTGCCAGTAGAGGGGCAGGGGGCGCAGGAGAGCAGTACTTC. Translated: CASRGAGGAGEQYF.

The chain carries TRBV28 and TRBJ1-2; no firm D call. The CDR3 extends over 13 amino acids. The V end was cut by 2 bases, the J end by 5 bases, with 9 bases between. Germline V lookup: CDR1 MDHEN, CDR2 SYDVKM. This chain's CDR3 is CASSLSTEYGYTF. CDR3 sequence (DNA): TGTGCCAGCAGTTTAAGTACGGAGTATGGCTACACCTTC.

The rearrangement joins TRBV5-4 to TRBJ2-3; 13 bases are a match to TRBD2. Germline CDR1 reads SGHNT; CDR2 reads YYREEE (reference sequence). The length of the CDR3 is 17 residues. The ends lost 3 bases at V and 5 bases at J; junction bases unmatched: 9. CDR3 nucleotide sequence: TGTGCCAGCAGCTCACCAACTAGCGGGAGGGCGGGAGATACGCAGTATTTT. Translating gives CASSSPTSGRAGDTQYF. Using reference TRBV5-4 and TRBJ2-3 for the parts outside the CDR3, the full variable domain is ETGVTQSPTHLIKTRGQQVTLRCSSQSGHNTVSWYQQALGQGPQFIFQYYREEENGRGNFPPRFSGLQFPNYSSELNVNALELDDSALYLCASSSPTSGRAGDTQYFGPGTRLTVL.

The chain links TRBV5-1 to TRBJ2-5; a weak D match, TRBD2 (7 bases). The germline V gene has CDR1 SGHRS and CDR2 YFSETQ. The CDR3 covers 14 residues. Trimming shortened V by 6 bases and J by 2 bases, and 14 bases separated the two germline ends. The CDR3 sequence is CASTLGGPQETQYF. CDR3 DNA sequence: TGCGCCAGCACTTTGGGGGGGCCTCAAGAGACCCAGTACTTC.

The chain recombines TRBV9 with TRBJ2-7; the D gene is possibly TRBD2 (6 bases). This CDR3 has 13 residues. Germline V gene sequence: CDR1 SGDLS, CDR2 YYNGEE. Trimming left V 3 bases short and J 6 bases short, with 13 bases between. CDR3 bases: TGTGCCAGCAGCGCCGGACCAGCGGGCGAGCAGTACTTC. This gives the protein CASSAGPAGEQYF.

This chain links TRBV19 with TRBJ1-2; tentatively, D is TRBD1 (6 bases). The CDR3 sequence is 14 residues long. V lost 5 bases and J 3 bases, leaving 13 bases between the germline ends. Germline V lookup: CDR1 LNHDA, CDR2 SQIVND (reference sequence). CDR3 coding DNA: TGTGCCAGTAGTCTACAACCAGGGGACTATGGCTACACCTTC. Protein sequence: CASSLQPGDYGYTF.

The gene calls are TRBV2 and TRBJ2-3, with 10 bases lining up with TRBD1. The CDR3 is 14 residues long. Losses at the gene ends were 6 bases for V and 2 bases for J; bases not matched to a gene: 2. The V gene's germline CDR1 is SNHLY and CDR2 FYNNEI. The CDR3 DNA sequence: TGTGCCAGCAGCGGGACAGGGGTCACAGATACGCAGTATTTT. Residues: CASSGTGVTDTQYF.

This rearrangement joins TRBV2 to TRBJ1-3; no reliable D call. There are 14 residues in the CDR3. Germline V CDR1 and CDR2: SNHLY, FYNNEI. Trimming took off 4 bases at V and 1 base at J, with 8 bases between the two ends. Written as DNA, the CDR3 is TGTGCCAGCAGTGGCAGTCGTTCTGGAAACACCATATATTTT. This sequence encodes CASSGSRSGNTIYF.

The sample holds one count of this clone. This sequence joins TRBV5-1 and TRBJ2-5; 9 bases are shared with TRBD1. J gave up 5 bases and V 4 bases, and 9 bases lay outside the gene matches. The CDR3 runs to 15 residues. CDR1 is SGHRS, CDR2 YFSETQ, per germline. The CDR3 nucleotides read TGCGCCAGCAGCAACTCAACAGGGGGCGGGGAGACCCAGTACTTC. Amino acids: CASSNSTGGGETQYF.

The V call is TRBV30, the J call TRBJ1-5; 8 bases fit TRBD1. The trim removed 5 bases at V and 6 bases at J, leaving 6 bases unmatched. Germline V gene data show CDR1 as GTSNPN and CDR2 as SVGIG (reference sequence). The CDR3 loop spans 13 amino acids. CDR3 region: CAWAQGDGQPQHF. The CDR3 region has the DNA TGTGCCTGGGCACAGGGGGACGGTCAGCCCCAGCATTTT.

The chain is built from TRBV30 and TRBJ1-6; D unclear. The ends were cut back, 7 bases at V and 6 bases at J, with 19 bases in the middle. The CDR3 runs to 15 residues. CDR1 and CDR2 (germline): GTSNPN, SVGIG (reference sequence). The CDR3, as DNA: TGTGCCTCCAAGCCGCCCACCGGAGGTAATTCACCCCTCCACTTT. Translated, it gives CASKPPTGGNSPLHF.

A note on this clone: The same CDR3 also results from other DNA sequences found in this sample. V gene TRBV4-3 combines with J gene TRBJ2-3, with D possibly TRBD1 on 6 matching bases. In germline, CDR1 is LGHNA, CDR2 YSLEER. The CDR3 is made up of 15 amino acids. V lost 2 bases and J lost 4, with 13 bases in between. CDR3 DNA: TGCGCCAGCAGCCAATCCTCAGGGGTGGCAGATACGCAGTATTTT. This translates into CASSQSSGVADTQYF.